This T cell receptor (beta chain) is drawn from a study of cytomegalovirus exposure and HLA in healthy donors. Vbeta (60) and Jbeta (13) primers were used in the PCR. The assay was immunoSEQ multiplex PCR, and TCRdb's table has in-frame clones only and misses some. This table has nearly 200,000 clones, 77% appearing once. Unmatched junction bases numbered 9, after V lost 0 bases and J lost 3 bases. The CDR3 is 17 amino acids. Germline CDR1 and CDR2: SGDLS and YYNGEE. On this clone: Its matching antigen is unknown.

Study conclusions and caveats: Excluded: some indistinguishable V segments such as TRBV6-2 and TRBV6-3. A later analysis reported that several of the most significant clusters appeared to be linked to common viral pathogens, among them Epstein-Barr virus. Cytomegalovirus status was reportedly diagnosed by the classifier with high sensitivity and specificity.

Those who donated were healthy bone marrow donors. The receptor comes from a woman aged 25 to 39 in good health and CMV-seropositive. V is TRBV9 and J is TRBJ2-5; 9 nucleotides align to TRBD2. The sample consisted of PBMCs. The CDR3, as DNA: TGTGCCAGCAGCGTAGCGATAGCGGGGGTACGTAAAGAGACCCAGTACTTC. Protein sequence: CASSVAIAGVRKETQYF. The whole variable domain, remainder taken from reference TRBV9 and TRBJ2-5, is DSGVTQTPKHLITATGQRVTLRCSPRSGDLSVYWYQQSLDQGLQFLIQYYNGEERAKGNILERFSAQQFPDLHSELNLSSLELGDSALYFCASSVAIAGVRKETQYFGPGTRLLVL.